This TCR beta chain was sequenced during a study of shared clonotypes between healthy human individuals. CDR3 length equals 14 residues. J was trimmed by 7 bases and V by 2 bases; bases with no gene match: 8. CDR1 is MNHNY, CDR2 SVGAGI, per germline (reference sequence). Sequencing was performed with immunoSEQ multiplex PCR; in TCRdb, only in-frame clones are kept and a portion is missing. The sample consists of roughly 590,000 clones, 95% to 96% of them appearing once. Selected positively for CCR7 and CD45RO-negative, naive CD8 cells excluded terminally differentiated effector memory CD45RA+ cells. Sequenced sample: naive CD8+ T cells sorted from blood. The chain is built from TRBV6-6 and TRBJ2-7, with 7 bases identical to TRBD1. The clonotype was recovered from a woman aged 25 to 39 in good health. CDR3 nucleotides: TGTGCCAGCAGTTACGACAGGGCCAAGGGTGAGCAGTACTTC. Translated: CASSYDRAKGEQYF.